Listed below are T cell receptor beta chains from one sample, sequenced in a study of blood T cell repertoires in COVID-19. Using immunoSEQ multiplex PCR, the repertoire was profiled, and TCRdb retains in-frame clones only, with some absent. This table has approximately 300,000 clones, roughly 90% appearing once. What was sequenced was peripheral blood. These receptors originate from a woman under 40 with COVID-19, enrolled during active disease. CDR3s include the opening cysteine and the closing phenylalanine or tryptophan. Fields, in order: J gene, V gene, clone size, CDR3 protein. Not all rows give a size; the values are once, few, many and, for expanded clones, a class.

>TRBJ2-5|TRBV9|NA
CASSKRTSGNRETQYF
>TRBJ1-6|TRBV5-4|NA
CASSFIGGSPLHF
>TRBJ1-2|TRBV28|NA
CASRTAGSSSRGYTF
>TRBJ2-7|TRBV12-3/TRBV12-4|NA
CASSYGGYEQYF
>TRBJ1-1|TRBV28|NA
CASSPPRGQGGEAFF
>TRBJ2-5|TRBV7-9|NA
CASSYRQRIIGVETQYF
>TRBJ2-1|TRBV7-8|few
CASSLTGLAGYEQFF
>TRBJ2-1|TRBV3-1/TRBV3-2|once
CASSQLNEQFF
>TRBJ1-1|TRBV21-1|NA
CAPPGHRERTEAFF
>TRBJ2-2|TRBV5-1|NA
CASSLEGTGNTGELFF
>TRBJ1-6|TRBV30|NA
CAWSVQFNSPLHF
>TRBJ2-7|TRBV20-1|few
CSASLGQMYEQYF
>TRBJ1-2|TRBV12-3/TRBV12-4|NA
CASSPAENYGYTF
>TRBJ2-1|TRBV15|NA
CATSRVRLAGGWEQFF
>TRBJ1-2|TRBV2|NA
CASRGQFYGYTF
>TRBJ1-4|TRBV2|NA
CASTLMRTGTGNEKLFF
>TRBJ2-5|TRBV15|NA
CATSPIRGGGETQYF
>TRBJ2-5|TRBV7-9|NA
CASSPGTVQETQYF
>TRBJ2-1|TRBV7-9|NA
CASSRLGQGSYNEQFF
>TRBJ2-7|TRBV20-1|NA
CSASAAGTGLSEQYF
>TRBJ1-1|TRBV27|NA
CASSLGGMNTEAFF
>TRBJ2-7|TRBV4-3|NA
CASSQVIGVGEQYF
>TRBJ1-2|TRBV2|NA
CASSVMDSYGYTF
>TRBJ1-3|TRBV4-3|NA
CASSQQRLSGNTIYF
>TRBJ1-3|TRBV5-5|NA
CASSLSWDRGNTIYF
>TRBJ1-2|TRBV30|NA
CAWSPGLAYGYTF
>TRBJ1-6|TRBV28|once
CASSLTGLQSPLHF
>TRBJ2-1|TRBV3-1/TRBV3-2|once
CASSHGASGRGNEQFF
>TRBJ2-3|TRBV2|NA
CASTTSGTDTQYF
>TRBJ1-4|TRBV7-2|NA
CASSLGQGGEKLFF
>TRBJ2-2|TRBV7-6|NA
CASSLTGGAGTGELFF
>TRBJ1-5|TRBV7-9|NA
CASSLEQGPQHF
>TRBJ2-7|TRBV12-3/TRBV12-4|NA
CASSRIERNEQYF
>TRBJ2-1|TRBV15|NA
CATSHRDIDNEQFF
>TRBJ1-1|TRBV30|NA
CAWNRQRAEAFF
>TRBJ2-2|TRBV7-3|NA
CASSPPGGAGELFF
>TRBJ1-1|TRBV4-1|NA
CASSQPLGAEAFF
>TRBJ2-7|TRBV7-2|NA
CASSWDRGLIYEQYF
>TRBJ2-5|TRBV28|NA
CASSTRTSGKRVETQYF
>TRBJ2-7|TRBV5-1|NA
CASTPQSGSYEQYF
>TRBJ1-1|TRBV19|NA
CASSQTPEAFF